This T cell receptor beta chain stems from a study of blood T cells in healthy people across ages. Study outcomes and limitations: TCR beta diversity correlated strongly with naive T cell percentage.

This clonotype was counted a few times. Its antigen remains unidentified. A second PCR, run for roughly 7 to 12 cycles, used a sample-barcoded 5' primer plus a J-beta primer mix. No fewer than 2.5 million CDR3-containing paired-end reads came from each sample. A single record per CDR3 protein comes from TCRdb applying MiXCR to the 5' RACE reads. In the table there are some 1.4 million distinct CDR3 sequences, about 40% of which are singletons. The germline V gene encodes CDR1 SGHRS and CDR2 YFSETQ. This CDR3 has 14 amino acids. The V segment lost 0 bases and the J segment 11 bases; nucleotides outside the gene matches: 3. Each donor had approximately 10 milliliters of peripheral blood drawn.

Sample: blood. This receptor was identified in a woman aged 18-35 years in good health. The chain employs TRBV5-1 and TRBJ2-7, with 15 bases aligning to TRBD2. The DNA of the CDR3 is TGCGCCAGCAGCTTGGAGGGACTAGCGGGAGGCAAGTACTTC. Translated, it gives CASSLEGLAGGKYF.